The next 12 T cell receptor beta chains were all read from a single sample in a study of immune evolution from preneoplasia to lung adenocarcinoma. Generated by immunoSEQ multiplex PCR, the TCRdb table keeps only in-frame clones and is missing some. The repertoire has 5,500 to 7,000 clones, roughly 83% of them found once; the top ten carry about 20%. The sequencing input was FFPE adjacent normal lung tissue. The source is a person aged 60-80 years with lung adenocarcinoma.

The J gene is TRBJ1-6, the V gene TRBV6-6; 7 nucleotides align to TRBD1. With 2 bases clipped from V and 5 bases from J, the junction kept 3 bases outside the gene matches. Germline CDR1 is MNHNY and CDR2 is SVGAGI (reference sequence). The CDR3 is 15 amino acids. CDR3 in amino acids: CASSYTTGDNSPLHF. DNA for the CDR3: TGTGCCAGCAGTTACACTACAGGGGATAATTCACCCCTCCACTTT.

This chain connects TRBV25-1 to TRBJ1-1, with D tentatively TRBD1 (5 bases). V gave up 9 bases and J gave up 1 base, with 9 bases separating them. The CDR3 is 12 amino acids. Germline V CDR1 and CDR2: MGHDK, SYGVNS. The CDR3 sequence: CARGAANTEAFF. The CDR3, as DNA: TGTGCCAGAGGGGCAGCGAACACTGAAGCTTTCTTT.

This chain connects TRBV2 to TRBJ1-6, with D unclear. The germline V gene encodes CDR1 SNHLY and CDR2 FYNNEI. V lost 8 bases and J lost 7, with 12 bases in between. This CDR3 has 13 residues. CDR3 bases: TGTGCCAGCGGTGGTCAGCAAAATTCACCCCTCCACTTT. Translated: CASGGQQNSPLHF.

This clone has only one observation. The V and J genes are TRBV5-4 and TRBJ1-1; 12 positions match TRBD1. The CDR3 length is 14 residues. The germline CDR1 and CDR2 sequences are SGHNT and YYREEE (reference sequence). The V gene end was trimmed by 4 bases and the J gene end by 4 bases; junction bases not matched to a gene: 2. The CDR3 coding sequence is TGTGCCAGCAGCCGGGGACAGGGGGCCACTGAAGCTTTCTTT. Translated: CASSRGQGATEAFF.

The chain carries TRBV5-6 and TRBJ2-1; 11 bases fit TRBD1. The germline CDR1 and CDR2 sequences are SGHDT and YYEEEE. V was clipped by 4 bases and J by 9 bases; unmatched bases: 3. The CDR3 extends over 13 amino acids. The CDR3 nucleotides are TGTGCCAGCAGCAGGGGACAGGGGGGTGAGCAGTTCTTC. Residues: CASSRGQGGEQFF.

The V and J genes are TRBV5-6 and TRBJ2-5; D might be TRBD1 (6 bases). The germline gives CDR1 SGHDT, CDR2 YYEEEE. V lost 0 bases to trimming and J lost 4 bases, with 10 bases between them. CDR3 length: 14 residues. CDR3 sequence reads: CASSLVGAGETQYF. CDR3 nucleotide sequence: TGTGCCAGCAGCTTGGTGGGGGCCGGAGAGACCCAGTACTTC.

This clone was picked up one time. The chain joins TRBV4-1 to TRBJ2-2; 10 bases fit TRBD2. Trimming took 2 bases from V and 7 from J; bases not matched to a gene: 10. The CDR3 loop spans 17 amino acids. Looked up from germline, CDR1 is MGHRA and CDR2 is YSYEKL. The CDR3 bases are TGCGCCAGCAGCCAAAAAGAAGCGGGAGGGCCAATCGGGGAGCTGTTTTTT. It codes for CASSQKEAGGPIGELFF.

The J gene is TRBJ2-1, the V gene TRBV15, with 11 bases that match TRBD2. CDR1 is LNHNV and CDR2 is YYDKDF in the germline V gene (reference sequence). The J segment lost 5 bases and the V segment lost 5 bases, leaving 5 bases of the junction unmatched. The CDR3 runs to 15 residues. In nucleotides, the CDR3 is TGTGCCACCAGCGGGGGGACTAGCGGACACAATGAGCAGTTCTTC. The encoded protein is CATSGGTSGHNEQFF. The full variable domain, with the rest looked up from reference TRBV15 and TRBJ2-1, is DAMVIQNPRYQVTQFGKPVTLSCSQTLNHNVMYWYQQKSSQAPKLLFHYYDKDFNNEADTPDNFQSRRPNTSFCFLDIRSPGLGDTAMYLCATSGGTSGHNEQFFGPGTRLTVL.

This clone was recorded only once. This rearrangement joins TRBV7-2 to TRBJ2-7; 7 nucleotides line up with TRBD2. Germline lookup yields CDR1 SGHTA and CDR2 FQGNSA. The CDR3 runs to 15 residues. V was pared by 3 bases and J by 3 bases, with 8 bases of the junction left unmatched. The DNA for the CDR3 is TGTGCCAGCAGCTTTCGCGGGAGTACTTACTACGAGCAGTACTTC. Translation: CASSFRGSTYYEQYF.

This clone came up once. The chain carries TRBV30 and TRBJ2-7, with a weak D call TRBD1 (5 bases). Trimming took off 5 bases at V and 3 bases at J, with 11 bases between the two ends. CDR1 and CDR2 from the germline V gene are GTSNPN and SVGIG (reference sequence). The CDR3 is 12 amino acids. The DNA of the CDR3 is TGTGCCTGGCAGGGCAATCACTACGAGCAGTACTTC. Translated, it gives CAWQGNHYEQYF.

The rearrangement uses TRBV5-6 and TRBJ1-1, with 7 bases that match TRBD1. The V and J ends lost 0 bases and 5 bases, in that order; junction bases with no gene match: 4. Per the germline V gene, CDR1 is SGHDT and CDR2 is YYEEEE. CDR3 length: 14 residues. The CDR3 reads CASSLGYRGTEAFF. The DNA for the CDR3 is TGTGCCAGCAGCTTGGGATACAGGGGTACTGAAGCTTTCTTT.

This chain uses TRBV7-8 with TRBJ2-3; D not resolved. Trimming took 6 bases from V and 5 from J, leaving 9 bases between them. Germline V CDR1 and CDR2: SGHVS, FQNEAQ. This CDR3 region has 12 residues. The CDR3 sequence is CASSYNRDTQYF. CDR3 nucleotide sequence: TGTGCCAGCAGTTATAATAGAGATACGCAGTATTTT. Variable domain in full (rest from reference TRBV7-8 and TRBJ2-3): GAGVSQSPRYKVAKRGQDVALRCDPISGHVSLFWYQQALGQGPEFLTYFQNEAQLDKSGLPSDRFFAERPEGSVSTLKIQRTQQEDSAVYLCASSYNRDTQYFGPGTRLTVL.